The present T cell receptor beta chain was sequenced within a study of CD8 T cells in ankylosing spondylitis. General study points: Some motif variants had been reported before (in reactive arthritis synovial fluid and blood). The study looked at matched synovial fluid samples from ankylosing spondylitis patients. Disease-linked clones were reported to be significantly enriched there. There was a TCR beta motif, made of eight highly homologous variants, that appeared characteristic of ankylosing spondylitis blood.

This clonotype was seen more than once but under ten times. Its target is not known. TCR beta libraries were made by quantitative 5'-RACE with molecular barcodes. One entry per CDR3 protein results from TCRdb running MiXCR on the 5' RACE reads. The data contain 310,000 or so distinct CDR3 sequences, 15% to 25% of them singletons. Germline V lookup: CDR1 KGHSH, CDR2 LQKENI. The germline V and J ends were trimmed by 1 base and 5 bases, with 12 bases remaining between them. The CDR3 contains 16 residues. Sequenced input: blood, either unsorted or a sorted T cell fraction (not recorded which). This receptor was identified in a male donor with ankylosing spondylitis or in good health (not recorded which). V and J are TRBV18 and TRBJ1-6; unclear D gene. CDR3 in amino acids: CASSPQGKADNSPLHF. As DNA, the CDR3 is TGTGCCAGCTCACCACAGGGCAAGGCGGATAATTCACCCCTCCACTTT.